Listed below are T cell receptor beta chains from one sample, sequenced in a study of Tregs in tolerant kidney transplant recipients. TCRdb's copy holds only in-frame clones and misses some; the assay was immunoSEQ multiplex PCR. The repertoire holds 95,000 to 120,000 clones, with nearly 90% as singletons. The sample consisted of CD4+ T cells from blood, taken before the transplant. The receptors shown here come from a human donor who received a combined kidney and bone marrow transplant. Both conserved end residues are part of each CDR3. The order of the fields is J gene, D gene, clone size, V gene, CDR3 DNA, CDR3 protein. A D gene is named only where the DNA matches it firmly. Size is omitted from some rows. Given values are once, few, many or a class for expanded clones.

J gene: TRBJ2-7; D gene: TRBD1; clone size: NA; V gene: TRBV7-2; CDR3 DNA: TGTGCCAGCAGCTGGGGGACAGGGGGGTACGAGCAGTACTTC; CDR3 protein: CASSWGTGGYEQYF
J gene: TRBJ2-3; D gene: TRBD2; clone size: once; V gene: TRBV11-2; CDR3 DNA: TGTGCCAGCGCCCAAAGAGGATCTAATAGCGGGAGTGGTGATACGCAGTATTTT; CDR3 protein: CASAQRGSNSGSGDTQYF
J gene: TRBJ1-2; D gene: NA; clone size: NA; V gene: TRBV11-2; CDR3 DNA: TGTGCCAGCAGCTTAATGGGCTTCTATGGCTACACCTTC; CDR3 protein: CASSLMGFYGYTF
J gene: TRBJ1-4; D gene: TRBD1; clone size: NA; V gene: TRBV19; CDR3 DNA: TGTGCCACCACAGGGGCGGCTAATGAAAAACTGTTTTTT; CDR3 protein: CATTGAANEKLFF
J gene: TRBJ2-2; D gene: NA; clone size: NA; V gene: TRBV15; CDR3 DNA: TGTGCCACCAGCAGAGATCGTCGGTACACCGGGGAGCTGTTTTTT; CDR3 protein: CATSRDRRYTGELFF
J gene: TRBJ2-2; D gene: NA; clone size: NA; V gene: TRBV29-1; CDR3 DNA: TGCAGCGTTGTAACAGGGAAGAACACCGGGGAGCTGTTTTTT; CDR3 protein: CSVVTGKNTGELFF
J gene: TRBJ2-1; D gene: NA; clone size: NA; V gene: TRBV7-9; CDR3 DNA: TGTGCCAGCAGCTTATATGTGCGCGGGGTCGGCTCCTACAATGAGCAGTTCTTC; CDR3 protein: CASSLYVRGVGSYNEQFF
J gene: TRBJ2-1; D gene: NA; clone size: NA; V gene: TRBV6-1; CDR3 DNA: TGTGCCATACATACCAGTTGGGAGGATGAGCAGTTCTTC; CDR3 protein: CAIHTSWEDEQFF
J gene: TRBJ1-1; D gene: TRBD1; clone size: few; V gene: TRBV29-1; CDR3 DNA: TGCAGCGGTATCCCGGGACAGGGAAGCACTGAAGCTTTCTTT; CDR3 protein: CSGIPGQGSTEAFF
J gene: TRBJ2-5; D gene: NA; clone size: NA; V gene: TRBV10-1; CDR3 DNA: TGCGCCAGCAGTGACGGGGACTCACTAGAGACCCAGTACTTC; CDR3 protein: CASSDGDSLETQYF
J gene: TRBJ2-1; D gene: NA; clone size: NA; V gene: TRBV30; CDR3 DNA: TGTGCCTGGAGTCCAGGGATCGATGAGCAGTTCTTC; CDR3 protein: CAWSPGIDEQFF
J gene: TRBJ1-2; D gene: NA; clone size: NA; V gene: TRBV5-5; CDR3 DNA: TGTGCCAGCAGCTCCCTGGACAGCAACTATGGCTACACCTTC; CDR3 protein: CASSSLDSNYGYTF
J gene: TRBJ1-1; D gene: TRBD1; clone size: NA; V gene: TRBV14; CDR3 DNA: TGTGCCAGCAGCCAACGAGACAGGGGGCGAGGAGCTTTCTTT; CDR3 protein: CASSQRDRGRGAFF
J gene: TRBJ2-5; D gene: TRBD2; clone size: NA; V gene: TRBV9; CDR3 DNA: TGTGCCAGCAGCGTAGGATCGACTAGCGGGAACCAAGAGACCCAGTACTTC; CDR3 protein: CASSVGSTSGNQETQYF
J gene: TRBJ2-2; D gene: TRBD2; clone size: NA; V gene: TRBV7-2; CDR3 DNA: TGTGCCAGCAGCCCCCAAGGTCTAGCGGGAGGGGCCGGGGAGCTGTTTTTT; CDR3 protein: CASSPQGLAGGAGELFF
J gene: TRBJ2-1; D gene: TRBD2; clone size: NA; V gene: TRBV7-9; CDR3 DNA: TGTGCCAGCAGCTTCTTTGGCGGGGGTGTCGGTGAGCAGTTCTTC; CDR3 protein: CASSFFGGGVGEQFF
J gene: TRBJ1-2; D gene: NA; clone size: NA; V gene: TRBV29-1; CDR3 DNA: TGCAGCGTCCCCCTGGGCGTGGGCTATGGCTACACCTTC; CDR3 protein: CSVPLGVGYGYTF
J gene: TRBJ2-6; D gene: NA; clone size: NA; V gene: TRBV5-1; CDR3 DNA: TGCGCCAGCAGCAAAACGTCGGGAGGGGCCAACGTCCTGACTTTC; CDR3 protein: CASSKTSGGANVLTF
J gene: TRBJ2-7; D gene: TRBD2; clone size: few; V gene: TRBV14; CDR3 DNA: TGTGCCAGCAGCCCGCGGGAGGGAGACTCCTACGAGCAGTACTTC; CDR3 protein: CASSPREGDSYEQYF
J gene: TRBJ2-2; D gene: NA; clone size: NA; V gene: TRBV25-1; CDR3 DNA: TGTGCCAGCAGTGAACTCTCAGAACTACATTCTAACACCGGGGAGCTGTTTTTT; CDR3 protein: CASSELSELHSNTGELFF
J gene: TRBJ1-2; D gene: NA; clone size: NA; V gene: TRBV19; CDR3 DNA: TGTGCCAGTAGTGCCCGAGACCAGGGGCACTATGGCTACACCTTC; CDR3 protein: CASSARDQGHYGYTF
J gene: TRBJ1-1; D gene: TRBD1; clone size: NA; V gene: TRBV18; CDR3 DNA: TGTGCCAGCTCTCAAGACAGGGTTGAAGCTTTCTTT; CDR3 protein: CASSQDRVEAFF
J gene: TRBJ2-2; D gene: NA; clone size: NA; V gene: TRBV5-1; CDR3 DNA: TGCGCCAGCAGCTTCTCGAAAAGGGACATGAAGGGAACCGGGGAGCTGTTTTTT; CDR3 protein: CASSFSKRDMKGTGELFF